The entry that follows covers one T cell receptor beta chain sequence. What it binds is not known. These data come from a study of shared clonotypes between healthy human individuals. Study results and limitations: In general, naive subsets displayed greater estimated richness than memory subsets did. The study found lower generation probabilities in non-shared clonotypes than in those shared by all four donors.

Researchers ran the assay at a deep level. The method was immunoSEQ multiplex PCR; TCRdb's version includes in-frame clones alone and lacks a portion of them. The repertoire consists of about 2.3 million clones, with 85% to 95% occurring once and the leading ten covering 0.39%. Germline V gene sequence: CDR1 SEHNR, CDR2 FQNEAQ (reference sequence). V shed 1 base and J shed 4 bases, with 4 bases lying between them. CDR3 length equals 12 residues. Input material: naive CD4+ T cells from PBMCs. Documented subset: CD45RA+ positively selected. The V gene is TRBV7-9, the J gene TRBJ1-2, with D hard to call. The receptor's source is a man aged 18-30 years in good health. Some clones in this sample may be carry-over from other donors' samples. CDR3 DNA: TGTGCCAGCAGCTTAGGGACCTATGGCTACACCTTC. Translated, it gives CASSLGTYGYTF.